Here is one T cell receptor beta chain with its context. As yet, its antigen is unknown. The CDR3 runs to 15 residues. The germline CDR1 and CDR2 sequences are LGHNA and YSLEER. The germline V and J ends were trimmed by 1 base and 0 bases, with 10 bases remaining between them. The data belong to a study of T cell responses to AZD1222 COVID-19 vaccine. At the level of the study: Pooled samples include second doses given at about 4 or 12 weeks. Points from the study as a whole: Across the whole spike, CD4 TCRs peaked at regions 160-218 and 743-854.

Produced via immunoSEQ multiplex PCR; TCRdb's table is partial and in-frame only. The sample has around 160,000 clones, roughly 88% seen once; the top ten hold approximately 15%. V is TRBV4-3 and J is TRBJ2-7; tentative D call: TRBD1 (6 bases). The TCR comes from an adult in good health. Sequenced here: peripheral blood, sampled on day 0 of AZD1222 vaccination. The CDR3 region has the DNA TGCGCCAGCAGCCAAGCGCAGGGGAACTCCTACGAGCAGTACTTC. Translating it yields CASSQAQGNSYEQYF.